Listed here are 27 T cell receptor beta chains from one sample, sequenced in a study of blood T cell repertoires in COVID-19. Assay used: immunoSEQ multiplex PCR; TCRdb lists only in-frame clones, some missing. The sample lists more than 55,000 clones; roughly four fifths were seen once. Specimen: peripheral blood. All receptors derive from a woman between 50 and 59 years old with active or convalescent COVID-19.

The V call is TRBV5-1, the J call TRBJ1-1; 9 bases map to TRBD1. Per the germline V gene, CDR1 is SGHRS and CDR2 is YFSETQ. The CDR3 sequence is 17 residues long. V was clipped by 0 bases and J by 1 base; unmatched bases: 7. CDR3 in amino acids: CASSLVGTGFANTEAFF. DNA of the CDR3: TGCGCCAGCAGCTTGGTAGGGACAGGGTTCGCGAACACTGAAGCTTTCTTT.

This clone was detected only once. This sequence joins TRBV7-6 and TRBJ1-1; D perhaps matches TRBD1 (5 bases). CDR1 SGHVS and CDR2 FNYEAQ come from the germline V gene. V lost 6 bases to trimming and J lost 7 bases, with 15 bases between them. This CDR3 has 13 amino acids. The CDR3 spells CASSLAGGVEAFF. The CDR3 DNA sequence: TGTGCCAGCAGTCTAGCTGGGGGGGTTGAAGCTTTCTTT.

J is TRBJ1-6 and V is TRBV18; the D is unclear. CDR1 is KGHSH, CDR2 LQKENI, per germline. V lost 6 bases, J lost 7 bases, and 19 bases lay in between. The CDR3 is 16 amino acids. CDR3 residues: CASSRVSAATNSPLHF. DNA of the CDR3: TGTGCCAGCTCCCGTGTGAGTGCGGCGACGAATTCACCCCTCCACTTT. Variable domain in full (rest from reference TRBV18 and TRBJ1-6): NAGVMQNPRHLVRRRGQEARLRCSPMKGHSHVYWYRQLPEEGLKFMVYLQKENIIDESGMPKERFSAEFPKEGPSILRIQQVVRGDSAAYFCASSRVSAATNSPLHFGNGTRLTVT.

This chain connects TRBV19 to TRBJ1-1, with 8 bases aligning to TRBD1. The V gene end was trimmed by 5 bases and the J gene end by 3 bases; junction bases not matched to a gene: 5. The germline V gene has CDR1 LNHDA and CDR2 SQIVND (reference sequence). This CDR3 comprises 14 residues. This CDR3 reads CASSAGGLYTEAFF. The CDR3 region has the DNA TGTGCCAGTAGTGCAGGGGGCTTGTACACTGAAGCTTTCTTT.

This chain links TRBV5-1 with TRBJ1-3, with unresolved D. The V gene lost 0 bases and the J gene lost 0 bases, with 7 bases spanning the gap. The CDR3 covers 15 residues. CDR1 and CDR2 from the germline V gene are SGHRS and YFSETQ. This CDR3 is CASSLATYSGNTIYF. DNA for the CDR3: TGCGCCAGCAGCTTGGCAACCTACTCTGGAAACACCATATATTTT.

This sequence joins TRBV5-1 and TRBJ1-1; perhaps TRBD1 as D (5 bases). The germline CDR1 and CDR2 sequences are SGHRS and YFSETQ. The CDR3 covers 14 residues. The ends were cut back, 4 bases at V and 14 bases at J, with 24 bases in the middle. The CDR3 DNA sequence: TGCGCCAGCAGCCTAGACCCCCAGGACCTGGGGGGGTTCTTT. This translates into CASSLDPQDLGGFF.

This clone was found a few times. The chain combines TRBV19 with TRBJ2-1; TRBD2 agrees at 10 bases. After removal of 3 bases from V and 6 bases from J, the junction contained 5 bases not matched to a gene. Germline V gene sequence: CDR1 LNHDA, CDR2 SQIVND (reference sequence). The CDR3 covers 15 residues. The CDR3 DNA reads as TGTGCCAGTAGTATCCCTAGCGGGAGAACCAATGAGCAGTTCTTC. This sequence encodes CASSIPSGRTNEQFF.

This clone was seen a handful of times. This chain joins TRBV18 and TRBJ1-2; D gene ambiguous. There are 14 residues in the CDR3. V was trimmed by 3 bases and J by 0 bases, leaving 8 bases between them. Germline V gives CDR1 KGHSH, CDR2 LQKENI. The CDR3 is CASSPGRTNYGYTF. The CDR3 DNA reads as TGTGCCAGCTCACCGGGCAGGACTAACTATGGCTACACCTTC. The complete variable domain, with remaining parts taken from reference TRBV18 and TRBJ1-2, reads NAGVMQNPRHLVRRRGQEARLRCSPMKGHSHVYWYRQLPEEGLKFMVYLQKENIIDESGMPKERFSAEFPKEGPSILRIQQVVRGDSAAYFCASSPGRTNYGYTFGSGTRLTVV.

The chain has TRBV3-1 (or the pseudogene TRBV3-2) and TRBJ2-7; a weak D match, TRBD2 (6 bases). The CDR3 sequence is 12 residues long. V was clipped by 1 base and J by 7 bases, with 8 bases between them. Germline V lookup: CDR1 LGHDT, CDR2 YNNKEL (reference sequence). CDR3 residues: CASSQAAGEQYF. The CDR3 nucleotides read TGTGCCAGCAGCCAAGCGGCGGGAGAGCAGTACTTC.

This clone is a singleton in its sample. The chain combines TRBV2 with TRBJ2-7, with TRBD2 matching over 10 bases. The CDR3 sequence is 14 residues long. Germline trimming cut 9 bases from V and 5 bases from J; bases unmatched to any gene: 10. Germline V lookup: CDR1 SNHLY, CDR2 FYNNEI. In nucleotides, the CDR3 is TGTGCCAGTTATGCCGGGACTAGCGACCACGAGCAGTACTTC. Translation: CASYAGTSDHEQYF.

The CDR3 here is CAWTSRGYEQYF. The CDR3 bases are TGTGCCTGGACCTCTCGGGGCTACGAGCAGTACTTC. The chain has TRBV30 and TRBJ2-7, with D possibly being TRBD2 (5 bases). The CDR3 consists of 12 residues. The germline CDR1 and CDR2 sequences are GTSNPN and SVGIG (reference sequence). V lost 4 bases, J lost 3 bases, and 10 bases lay in between.

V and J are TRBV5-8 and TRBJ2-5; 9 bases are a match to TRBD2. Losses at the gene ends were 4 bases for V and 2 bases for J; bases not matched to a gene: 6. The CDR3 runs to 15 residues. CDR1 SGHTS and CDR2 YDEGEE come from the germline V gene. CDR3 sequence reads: CASSLGLAYQETQYF. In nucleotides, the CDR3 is TGTGCCAGCAGCCTTGGACTAGCGTATCAAGAGACCCAGTACTTC.

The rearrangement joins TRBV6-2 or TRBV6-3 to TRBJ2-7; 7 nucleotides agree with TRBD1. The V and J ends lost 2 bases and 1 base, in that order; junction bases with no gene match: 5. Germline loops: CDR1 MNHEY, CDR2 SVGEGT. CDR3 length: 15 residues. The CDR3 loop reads CASSYLTGVSYEQYF. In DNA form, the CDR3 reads TGTGCCAGCAGTTACCTTACAGGGGTGTCCTACGAGCAGTACTTC.

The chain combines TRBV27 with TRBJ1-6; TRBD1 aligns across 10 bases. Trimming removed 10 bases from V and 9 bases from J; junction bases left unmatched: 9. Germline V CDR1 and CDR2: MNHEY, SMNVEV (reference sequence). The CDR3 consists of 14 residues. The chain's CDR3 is CATRDRGVGSPLHF. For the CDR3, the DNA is TGTGCCACCAGGGACAGGGGCGTAGGTTCACCCCTCCACTTT.

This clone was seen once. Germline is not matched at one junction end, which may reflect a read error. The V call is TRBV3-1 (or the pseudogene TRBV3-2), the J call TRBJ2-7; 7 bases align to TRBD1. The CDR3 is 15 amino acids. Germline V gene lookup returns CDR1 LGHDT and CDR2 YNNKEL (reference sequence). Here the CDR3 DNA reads TGTGCCACCAGCCCCGGGACAGCCTTCTCCTACGAGCAGTACTTC. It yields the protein CATSPGTAFSYEQYF.

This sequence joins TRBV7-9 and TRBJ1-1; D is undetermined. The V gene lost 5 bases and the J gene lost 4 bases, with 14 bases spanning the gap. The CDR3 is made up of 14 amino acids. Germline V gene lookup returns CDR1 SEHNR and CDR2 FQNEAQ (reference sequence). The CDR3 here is CASSHSHGGTEAFF. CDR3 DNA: TGTGCCAGCAGCCACTCTCACGGCGGCACTGAAGCTTTCTTT.

CDR3 nucleotide sequence: TGCGCCAGCAGCTCGGGCGGGACAGGACGGCGGTACACCGGGGAGCTGTTTTTT. Encoded protein: CASSSGGTGRRYTGELFF. This chain joins TRBV5-1 and TRBJ2-2; TRBD1 matches 8 bases. The J segment lost 3 bases and the V segment lost 3 bases, leaving 13 bases of the junction unmatched. Germline values: CDR1 SGHRS, CDR2 YFSETQ. This CDR3 region has 18 residues.

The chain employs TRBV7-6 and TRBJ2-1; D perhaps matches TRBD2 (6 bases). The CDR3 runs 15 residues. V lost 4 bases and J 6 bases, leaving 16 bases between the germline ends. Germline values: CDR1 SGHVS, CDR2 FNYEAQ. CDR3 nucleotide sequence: TGTGCCAGCAGCTGGCGGGACGGACCCGGCAATGAGCAGTTCTTC. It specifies CASSWRDGPGNEQFF.

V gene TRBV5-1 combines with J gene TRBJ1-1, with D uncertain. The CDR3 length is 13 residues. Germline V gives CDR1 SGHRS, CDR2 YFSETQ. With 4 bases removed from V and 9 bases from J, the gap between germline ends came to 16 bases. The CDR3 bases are TGCGCCAGCAGCCCCGACGGTGAGGATCAAGCTTTCTTT. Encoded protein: CASSPDGEDQAFF.

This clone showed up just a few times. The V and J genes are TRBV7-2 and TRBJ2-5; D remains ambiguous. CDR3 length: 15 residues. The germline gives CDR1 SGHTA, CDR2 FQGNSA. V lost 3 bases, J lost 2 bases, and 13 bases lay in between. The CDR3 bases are TGTGCCAGCAGCTTCGGTTTTGCGGTACAAGAGACCCAGTACTTC. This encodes CASSFGFAVQETQYF.

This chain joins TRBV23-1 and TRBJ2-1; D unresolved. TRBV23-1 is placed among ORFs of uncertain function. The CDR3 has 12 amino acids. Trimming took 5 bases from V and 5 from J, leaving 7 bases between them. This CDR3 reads CASSNKNNEQFF. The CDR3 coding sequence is TGCGCCAGCAGTAACAAAAACAATGAGCAGTTCTTC.

The CDR3 DNA follows: TGTGCCAGCAGCCCTACGGACAGACTCTCAACCGGAAACACCATATATTTT. This encodes CASSPTDRLSTGNTIYF. The rearrangement joins TRBV7-9 to TRBJ1-3, with TRBD1 as a possible D gene (6 bases). The CDR3 runs to 17 residues. V dropped 5 bases and J dropped 4 bases, with 21 bases sitting between them. Looked up from germline, CDR1 is SEHNR and CDR2 is FQNEAQ (reference sequence).

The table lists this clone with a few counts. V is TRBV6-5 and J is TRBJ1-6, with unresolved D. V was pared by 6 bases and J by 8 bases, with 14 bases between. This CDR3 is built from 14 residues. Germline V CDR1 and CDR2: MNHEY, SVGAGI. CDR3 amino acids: CASSLRGVDSPLHF. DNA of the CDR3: TGTGCCAGCAGCCTGCGGGGTGTTGATTCACCCCTCCACTTT.

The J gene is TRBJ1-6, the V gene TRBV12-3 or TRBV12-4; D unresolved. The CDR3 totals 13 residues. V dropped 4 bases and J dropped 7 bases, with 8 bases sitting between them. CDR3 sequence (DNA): TGTGCCAGCAGTTGGCGACAAAATTCACCCCTCCACTTT. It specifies CASSWRQNSPLHF.

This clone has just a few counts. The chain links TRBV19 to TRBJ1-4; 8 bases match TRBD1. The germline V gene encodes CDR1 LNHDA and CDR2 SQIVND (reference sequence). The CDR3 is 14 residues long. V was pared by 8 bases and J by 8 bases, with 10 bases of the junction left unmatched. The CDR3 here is CASSSGTGYEKLFF. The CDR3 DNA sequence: TGTGCCAGTTCATCCGGGACAGGCTACGAAAAACTGTTTTTT.

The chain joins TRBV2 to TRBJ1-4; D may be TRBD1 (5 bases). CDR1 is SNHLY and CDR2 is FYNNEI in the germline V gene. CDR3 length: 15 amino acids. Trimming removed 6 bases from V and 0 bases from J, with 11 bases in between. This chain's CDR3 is CASRGWTPTNEKLFF. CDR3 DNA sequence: TGTGCCAGCAGGGGGTGGACACCAACTAATGAAAAACTGTTTTTT.

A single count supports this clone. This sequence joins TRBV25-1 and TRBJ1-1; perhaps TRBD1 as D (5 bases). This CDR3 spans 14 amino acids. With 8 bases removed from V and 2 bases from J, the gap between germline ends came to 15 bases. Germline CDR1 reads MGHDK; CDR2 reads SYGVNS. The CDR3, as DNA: TGTGCCAGCTCGAAGGCAGGGATTAACACTGAAGCTTTCTTT. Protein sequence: CASSKAGINTEAFF.